The next 18 T cell receptor beta chains were all read from a single sample in a study of OX40 agonist ivuxolimab in advanced cancers. Repertoires were generated with immunoSEQ multiplex PCR, while TCRdb's copy carries only in-frame clones and drops some. The sample consists of about 68,000 clones, around 90% of them appearing once. The material sequenced was CD4+ or CD8+ T cells sorted from blood, taken in a trial of the OX40 agonist ivuxolimab. The source is an adult with an advanced solid tumor such as melanoma, head and neck, liver or kidney cancer.

This chain links TRBV19 with TRBJ2-3, with a tentative D call TRBD2 (5 bases). Germline CDR1 and CDR2: LNHDA and SQIVND (reference sequence). This CDR3 spans 15 amino acids. Trimming removed 3 bases at V and 9 bases at J, with 19 bases between. CDR3 sequence reads: CASSIDTGPSGTQYF. CDR3 sequence (DNA): TGTGCCAGTAGTATCGATACTGGCCCCTCGGGGACGCAGTATTTT.

This sequence joins TRBV9 and TRBJ2-1, with D possibly being TRBD1 or TRBD2 (6 bases each). Germline V gene lookup returns CDR1 SGDLS and CDR2 YYNGEE. With 0 bases removed from V and 0 bases from J, the gap between germline ends came to 10 bases. This CDR3 contains 16 residues. As DNA, the CDR3 is TGTGCCAGCAGCGTAGGGGGGCGGGACTCCTACAATGAGCAGTTCTTC. This encodes CASSVGGRDSYNEQFF.

The gene calls are TRBV27 and TRBJ2-7; 8 nucleotides agree with TRBD1. The CDR3 is made up of 14 amino acids. From germline, CDR1 is MNHEY and CDR2 SMNVEV (reference sequence). With V trimmed by 5 bases and J by 3 bases, 6 bases remained unmatched. DNA of the CDR3: TGTGCCAGCAGTAAGGGACAGGCGTTCTACGAGCAGTACTTC. Its translation: CASSKGQAFYEQYF.

The rearrangement joins TRBV6-5 to TRBJ1-2, with D possibly TRBD1 on 5 matching bases. The CDR3 runs to 13 residues. The V and J ends lost 5 bases and 2 bases respectively, with 9 bases between them. The germline V gene encodes CDR1 MNHEY and CDR2 SVGAGI. The DNA for the CDR3 is TGTGCCAGCAGTGGGACCTCCAACTATGGCTACACCTTC. Its protein product is CASSGTSNYGYTF.

V and J are TRBV28 and TRBJ1-2; D call uncertain. The ends were cut back, 7 bases at V and 2 bases at J, with 14 bases in the middle. Germline CDR1 MDHEN, CDR2 SYDVKM. This CDR3 contains 14 residues. CDR3 sequence reads: CASTRSGTNYGYTF. CDR3 sequence (DNA): TGTGCCAGCACCCGAAGCGGTACGAACTATGGCTACACCTTC.

CDR3 nucleotides: TGTGCCAGCAGTTCGGGGCTAGGGGCCGGGGAGCTGTTTTTT. It codes for CASSSGLGAGELFF. This chain links TRBV6-5 with TRBJ2-2; D is tentatively TRBD1 or TRBD2 (5 bases each). V shed 4 bases and J shed 6 bases, with 12 bases lying between them. This CDR3 comprises 14 residues. Germline CDR1 MNHEY, CDR2 SVGAGI.

The CDR3 protein is CASSLVYETQYF. CDR3 bases: TGTGCCAGCAGCTTAGTATACGAGACCCAGTACTTC. The chain has TRBV5-4 and TRBJ2-5, with D hard to call. The CDR3 spans 12 residues. Trimming shortened V by 2 bases and J by 5 bases, and 7 bases separated the two germline ends. Germline CDR1 and CDR2: SGHNT and YYREEE (reference sequence).

The chain recombines TRBV6-1 with TRBJ1-5, with D perhaps matching TRBD1 (5 bases). The CDR3 extends over 14 amino acids. Trimming stripped 1 base from V and 6 bases from J, with 10 bases between. From germline, CDR1 is MNHNS and CDR2 SASEGT. DNA of the CDR3: TGTGCCAGCAGTGAAGGGAGAACAGGTCAGCCCCAGCATTTT. This translates into CASSEGRTGQPQHF.

The rearrangement uses TRBV5-1 and TRBJ2-7; maybe TRBD2 (6 bases). Trimming left V 4 bases short and J 3 bases short, with 17 bases between. Germline V lookup: CDR1 SGHRS, CDR2 YFSETQ. The CDR3 sequence is 15 residues long. CDR3 sequence: CASSPDGTAIYEQYF. The CDR3 nucleotides read TGCGCCAGCAGCCCGGACGGGACTGCTATCTACGAGCAGTACTTC.

This clone turned up a few times. This chain links TRBV10-3 with TRBJ1-2; TRBD1 agrees at 11 bases. The CDR3 length is 12 residues. With 10 bases clipped from V and 7 bases from J, the junction kept 5 bases outside the gene matches. Germline loops: CDR1 ENHRY, CDR2 SYGVKD. In DNA, the CDR3 is TGTGCCACGAAGGGACAGGGGGGTGGCTACACCTTC. This translates into CATKGQGGGYTF.

The J gene is TRBJ1-5, the V gene TRBV23-1; no clear D gene. TRBV23-1 is recorded as an ORF, its role being uncertain. The CDR3 extends over 13 amino acids. Trimming took 10 bases from V and 4 from J, leaving 14 bases between them. CDR3 DNA: TGCGCCATTCCCGAAGGGATTAATCAGCCCCAGCATTTT. Translated, it gives CAIPEGINQPQHF.

This chain connects TRBV6-5 to TRBJ2-1; D unclear. V was trimmed by 5 bases and J by 3 bases, leaving 14 bases between them. Per germline, CDR1 MNHEY and CDR2 SVGAGI. The CDR3 covers 15 residues. Here the CDR3 reads CASSQDARNYNEQFF. CDR3 DNA sequence: TGTGCCAGCAGTCAGGACGCCAGGAACTACAATGAGCAGTTCTTC.

This clone occurred once. The gene calls are TRBV2 and TRBJ1-5; D is possibly TRBD1 (5 bases). Per germline, CDR1 SNHLY and CDR2 FYNNEI. V gave up 1 base and J gave up 6 bases, with 10 bases separating them. The CDR3 has 14 residues. This CDR3 reads CASSEVGGVQPQHF. The CDR3 bases are TGTGCCAGCAGTGAAGTTGGGGGGGTTCAGCCCCAGCATTTT.

The V gene is TRBV7-3, the J gene TRBJ2-2, with TRBD1 matching 9 bases. The V segment lost 5 bases and the J segment 5 bases; nucleotides outside the gene matches: 6. Germline-derived CDR1 and CDR2 are SGHTA and FQGTGA. This CDR3 spans 15 amino acids. The CDR3 loop reads CASSPTGGVTGELFF. The CDR3 DNA reads as TGTGCCAGCAGCCCCACAGGGGGCGTGACCGGGGAGCTGTTTTTT.

The chain links TRBV25-1 to TRBJ2-3; 7 bases agree with TRBD1. Per germline, CDR1 MGHDK and CDR2 SYGVNS. V shed 6 bases and J 4 bases; nucleotides not matched to a gene: 10. The CDR3 covers 15 residues. CDR3 DNA sequence: TGTGCCAGCAGCCCTCGGACAGGAATCGCAGATACGCAGTATTTT. Its translation: CASSPRTGIADTQYF. Variable domain in full (rest from reference TRBV25-1 and TRBJ2-3): EADIYQTPRYLVIGTGKKITLECSQTMGHDKMYWYQQDPGMELHLIHYSYGVNSTEKGDLSSESTVSRIRTEHFPLTLESARPSHTSQYLCASSPRTGIADTQYFGPGTRLTVL.

The V call is TRBV5-4, the J call TRBJ1-2; 7 bases agree with TRBD1. The J segment lost 6 bases and the V segment lost 4 bases, leaving 6 bases of the junction unmatched. Germline CDR1 and CDR2: SGHNT and YYREEE (reference sequence). The CDR3 runs 13 residues. CDR3 nucleotide sequence: TGTGCCAGCAGCGGCCAGGGGGTTAATGGCTACACCTTC. This gives the protein CASSGQGVNGYTF.

The chain recombines TRBV7-9 with TRBJ2-2; no reliable D call. CDR1 and CDR2 from the germline V gene are SEHNR and FQNEAQ (reference sequence). The CDR3 totals 13 residues. Between the trimmed V and J ends, which lost 8 bases and 5 bases, there was a span of 12 bases. The CDR3 sequence is CASCHDGTGELFF. CDR3 DNA: TGTGCCAGCTGCCACGACGGGACCGGGGAGCTGTTTTTT.

V and J are TRBV5-6 and TRBJ1-2; TRBD1 matches at 7 bases. Germline CDR1 and CDR2: SGHDT and YYEEEE. The ends lost 4 bases at V and 0 bases at J; junction bases unmatched: 6. This CDR3 spans 15 amino acids. The CDR3 sequence: CASSRGQQANYGYTF. DNA of the CDR3: TGTGCCAGCAGCAGGGGACAGCAAGCTAACTATGGCTACACCTTC.